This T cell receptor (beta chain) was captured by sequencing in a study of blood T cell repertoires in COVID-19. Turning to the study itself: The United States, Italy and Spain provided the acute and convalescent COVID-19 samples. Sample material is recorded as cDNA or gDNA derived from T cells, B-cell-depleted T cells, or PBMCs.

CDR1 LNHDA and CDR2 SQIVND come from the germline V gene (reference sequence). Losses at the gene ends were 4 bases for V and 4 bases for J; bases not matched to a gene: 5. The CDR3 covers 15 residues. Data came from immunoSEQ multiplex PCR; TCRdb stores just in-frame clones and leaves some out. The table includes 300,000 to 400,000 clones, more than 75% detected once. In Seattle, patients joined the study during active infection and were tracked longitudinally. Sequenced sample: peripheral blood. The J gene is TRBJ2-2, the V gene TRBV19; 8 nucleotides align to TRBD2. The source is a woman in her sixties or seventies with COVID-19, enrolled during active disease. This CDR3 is CASSTQAGVTGELFF. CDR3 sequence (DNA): TGTGCCAGTAGTACACAAGCGGGGGTCACCGGGGAGCTGTTTTTT.